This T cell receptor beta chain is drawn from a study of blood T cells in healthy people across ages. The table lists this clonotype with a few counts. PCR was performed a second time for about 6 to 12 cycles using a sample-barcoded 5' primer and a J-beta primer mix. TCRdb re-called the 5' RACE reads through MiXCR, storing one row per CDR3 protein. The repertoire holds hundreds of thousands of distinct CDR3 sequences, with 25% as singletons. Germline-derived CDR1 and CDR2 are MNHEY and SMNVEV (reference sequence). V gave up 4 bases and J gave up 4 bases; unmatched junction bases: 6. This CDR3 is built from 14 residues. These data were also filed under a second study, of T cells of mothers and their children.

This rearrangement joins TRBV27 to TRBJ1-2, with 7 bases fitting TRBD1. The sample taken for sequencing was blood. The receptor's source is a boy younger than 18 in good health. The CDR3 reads CASSYQGGSYGYTF. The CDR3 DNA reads TGTGCCAGCAGTTATCAGGGGGGCTCCTATGGCTACACCTTC.